This TCR beta chain was retrieved from a study of blood T cell repertoires in COVID-19. Study-wide background: Nucleic acid was either cDNA or gDNA, and it came from T cells, B-cell-depleted T cells, or PBMCs.

The data were produced by immunoSEQ multiplex PCR, yet TCRdb's version contains in-frame clones alone and is incomplete. Of 280,000 or so clones listed, about four fifths were seen once; the top ten hold more than 8%. This CDR3 region has 16 residues. The germline V gene has CDR1 SGHRS and CDR2 YFSETQ. The V and J ends lost 0 bases and 0 bases respectively, with 11 bases between them. V is TRBV5-1 and J is TRBJ2-3; D may be TRBD1 (6 bases). The specimen sequenced was peripheral blood. The sequence derives from a woman aged 45-59 years who had recovered from COVID-19. CDR3 in amino acids: CASSLDPQGSTDTQYF. In nucleotides, the CDR3 is TGCGCCAGCAGCTTGGATCCCCAGGGGAGCACAGATACGCAGTATTTT.